This TCR beta chain was retrieved from a study of blood T cell dynamics during melanoma immunotherapy. Across the study: First-line therapy was either pembrolizumab or nivolumab with ipilimumab for metastatic melanoma. Study outcomes and limitations: Clones driving repertoire changes may be melanoma-specific or general immune activation.

The germline V gene encodes CDR1 SGDLS and CDR2 YYNGEE. Between the trimmed V and J ends, which lost 0 bases and 0 bases, there was a span of 10 bases. There are 15 residues in the CDR3. Profiled with immunoSEQ multiplex PCR; TCRdb holds only in-frame clones, not every one. The table lists almost 25,000 clones, roughly 85% of them singletons, with roughly 4.6% in the top ten. In the case of this clone: Antigen specificity is unknown.

Time point meaning: pre-treatment baseline. The sequencing used blood, collected from a patient treated with checkpoint blockade. This receptor was taken from a human donor with melanoma. The rearrangement uses TRBV9 and TRBJ2-7; no clear D. The CDR3 bases are TGTGCCAGCAGCGTAGGGCAAGACCCCTCCTACGAGCAGTACTTC. It specifies CASSVGQDPSYEQYF.